This T cell receptor (beta chain) was found in a study of human T cells and chemical hapten exposure. Study information: Cases of alopecia areata, totalis or universalis occurred in a predominantly female patient group. Overall study findings and caveats: In the PT1 data, expanded TCR counts showed a positive correlation with patch test score.

The sample holds many counts of this clonotype. What it recognizes is unknown. TCRdb processed the RACE reads anew with MiXCR; each CDR3 protein has one entry. The table has over 30,000 distinct CDR3 sequences, 7.6% seen once; the top ten hold around 1.2%. CDR1 is SQVTM, CDR2 ANQGSEA, per germline. V lost 2 bases and J lost 10, with 11 bases in between. The CDR3 sequence is 11 residues long. Time point described: pre-sensitization, week 0. Treatment meaning: therapeutic diphenylcyclopropenone sensitization with weekly scalp DPC. The sequence derives from a woman aged 45-65 years with alopecia areata. Some clones in this sample may be carry-over from other donors' samples. Source: whole blood, taken in connection with sensitization to the hapten diphenylcyclopropenone (DPC). The J gene is TRBJ1-1, the V gene TRBV29-1, with D unresolved. DNA for the CDR3: TGCAGCGTTGAAAACCGGGAACGAGCTTTCTTT. Residues: CSVENRERAFF.